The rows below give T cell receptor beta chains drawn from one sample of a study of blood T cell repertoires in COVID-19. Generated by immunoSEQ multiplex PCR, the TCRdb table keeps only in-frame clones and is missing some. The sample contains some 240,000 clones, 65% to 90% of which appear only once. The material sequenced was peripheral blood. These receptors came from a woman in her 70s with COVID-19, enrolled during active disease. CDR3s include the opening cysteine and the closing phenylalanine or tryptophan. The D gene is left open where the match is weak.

cdr3_aa: CASRMGAGGPRGDTQYF
cdr3_nt: TGTGCCAGCAGAATGGGGGCGGGGGGACCCCGTGGAGATACGCAGTATTTT
d_call: TRBD2
j_call: TRBJ2-3
v_call: TRBV5-4

cdr3_aa: CASSTRQRPSTEAFF
cdr3_nt: TGTGCCAGCAGTACAAGACAGCGACCCAGCACTGAAGCTTTCTTT
d_call: -
j_call: TRBJ1-1
v_call: TRBV27

cdr3_aa: CASSYGGWTNYGYTF
cdr3_nt: TGTGCCAGCAGTTATGGAGGGTGGACTAACTATGGCTACACCTTC
d_call: -
j_call: TRBJ1-2
v_call: TRBV6-6

cdr3_aa: CASSYFWTGYNEKLFF
cdr3_nt: TGTGCCAGCAGTTACTTCTGGACAGGCTACAATGAAAAACTGTTTTTT
d_call: TRBD1
j_call: TRBJ1-4
v_call: TRBV6-2/TRBV6-3

cdr3_aa: CASSLDGGNTEAFF
cdr3_nt: TGCGCCAGCAGCTTGGATGGAGGGAACACTGAAGCTTTCTTT
d_call: -
j_call: TRBJ1-1
v_call: TRBV5-1

cdr3_aa: CASSPDRWGQPQHF
cdr3_nt: TGCGCCAGCAGCCCCGACAGGTGGGGTCAGCCCCAGCATTTT
d_call: -
j_call: TRBJ1-5
v_call: TRBV4-1

cdr3_aa: CASSLTSSNEQFF
cdr3_nt: TGTGCCAGCAGCCTGACTAGTTCCAATGAGCAGTTCTTC
d_call: -
j_call: TRBJ2-1
v_call: TRBV5-4

cdr3_aa: CATSRRDRVIGGNTIYF
cdr3_nt: TGTGCCACCAGCAGACGGGACAGGGTCATCGGGGGAAACACCATATATTTT
d_call: TRBD1
j_call: TRBJ1-3
v_call: TRBV15

cdr3_aa: CASSQLGTSGTGTSPYEQYF
cdr3_nt: TGTGCCAGCAGTCAGCTAGGGACTAGCGGGACCGGCACATCCCCCTACGAGCAGTACTTC
d_call: TRBD2
j_call: TRBJ2-7
v_call: TRBV6-2/TRBV6-3

cdr3_aa: CASSLAGSGVGGYTF
cdr3_nt: TGTGCCAGCAGCTTGGCCGGGTCAGGGGTTGGTGGCTACACCTTC
d_call: -
j_call: TRBJ1-2
v_call: TRBV5-4

cdr3_aa: CASSIAQGGNTIYF
cdr3_nt: TGTGCCAGTAGTATAGCACAGGGAGGAAACACCATATATTTT
d_call: -
j_call: TRBJ1-3
v_call: TRBV19

cdr3_aa: CAISETGDNSPLHF
cdr3_nt: TGTGCCATCAGTGAGACAGGGGATAATTCACCCCTCCACTTT
d_call: TRBD1
j_call: TRBJ1-6
v_call: TRBV10-3

cdr3_aa: CASSLDRGNEQFF
cdr3_nt: TGTGCCAGCAGCTTAGATAGGGGCAATGAGCAGTTCTTC
d_call: -
j_call: TRBJ2-1
v_call: TRBV7-2

cdr3_aa: CASSFQGENTEAFF
cdr3_nt: TGTGCCAGCAGCTTTCAGGGTGAGAACACTGAAGCTTTCTTT
d_call: -
j_call: TRBJ1-1
v_call: TRBV7-9

cdr3_aa: CASRDTLNYGYTF
cdr3_nt: TGTGCCAGCAGGGACACCCTTAACTATGGCTACACCTTC
d_call: -
j_call: TRBJ1-2
v_call: TRBV21-1

cdr3_aa: CASSQDRERLVRTIYF
cdr3_nt: TGTGCCAGCAGCCAAGACCGAGAAAGACTGGTACGCACCATATATTTT
d_call: -
j_call: TRBJ1-3
v_call: TRBV4-2

cdr3_aa: CASSLGDRSTGELFF
cdr3_nt: TGTGCCAGCAGCTTAGGGGACAGATCCACCGGGGAGCTGTTTTTT
d_call: TRBD1
j_call: TRBJ2-2
v_call: TRBV7-3

cdr3_aa: CASSLVGGPGANVLTF
cdr3_nt: TGTGCCAGCAGCTTAGTCGGGGGGCCAGGGGCCAACGTCCTGACTTTC
d_call: -
j_call: TRBJ2-6
v_call: TRBV7-2

cdr3_aa: CASSSTTVYGYTF
cdr3_nt: TGTGCCAGCAGCTCTACCACCGTCTATGGCTACACCTTC
d_call: -
j_call: TRBJ1-2
v_call: TRBV7-9

cdr3_aa: CAISESRESYNEQFF
cdr3_nt: TGTGCCATCAGTGAGTCGAGGGAATCCTACAATGAGCAGTTCTTC
d_call: -
j_call: TRBJ2-1
v_call: TRBV10-3

cdr3_aa: CASSFSIQGDTEAFF
cdr3_nt: TGTGCCAGCAGCTTTTCTATACAGGGGGACACTGAAGCTTTCTTT
d_call: TRBD1
j_call: TRBJ1-1
v_call: TRBV7-2

cdr3_aa: CASSATGFGRGYTF
cdr3_nt: TGTGCCAGTAGTGCGACAGGGTTTGGGAGGGGCTACACCTTC
d_call: TRBD1
j_call: TRBJ1-2
v_call: TRBV19